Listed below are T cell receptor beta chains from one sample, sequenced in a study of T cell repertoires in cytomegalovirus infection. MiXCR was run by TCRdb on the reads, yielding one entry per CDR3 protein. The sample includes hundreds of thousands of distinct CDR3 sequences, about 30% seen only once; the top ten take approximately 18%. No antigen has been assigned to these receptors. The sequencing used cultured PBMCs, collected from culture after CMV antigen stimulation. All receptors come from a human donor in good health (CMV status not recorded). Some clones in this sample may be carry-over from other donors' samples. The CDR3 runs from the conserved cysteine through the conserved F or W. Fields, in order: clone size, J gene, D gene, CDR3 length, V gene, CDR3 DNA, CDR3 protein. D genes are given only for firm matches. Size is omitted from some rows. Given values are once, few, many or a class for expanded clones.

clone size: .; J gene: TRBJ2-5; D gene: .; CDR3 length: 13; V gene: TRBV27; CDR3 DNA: TGTGCCAGCAGCAACTATCGTAAGGAGACCCAGTACTTC; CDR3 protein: CASSNYRKETQYF
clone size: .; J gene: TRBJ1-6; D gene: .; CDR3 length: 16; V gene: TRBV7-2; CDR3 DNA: TGTGCCAGCAGCTTTAGTTCAGGCTCCTATAATTCACCCCTCCACTTT; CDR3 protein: CASSFSSGSYNSPLHF
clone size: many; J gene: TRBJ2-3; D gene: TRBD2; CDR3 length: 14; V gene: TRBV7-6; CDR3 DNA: TGTGCCAGCAGCTTAGGGGGGGGTGGGGATACGCAGTATTTT; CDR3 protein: CASSLGGGGDTQYF
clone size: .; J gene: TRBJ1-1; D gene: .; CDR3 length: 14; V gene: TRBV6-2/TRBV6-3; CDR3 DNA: TGTGCCAACCAAGTAAGGGGCTTTAACACTGAAGCTTTCTTT; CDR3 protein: CANQVRGFNTEAFF
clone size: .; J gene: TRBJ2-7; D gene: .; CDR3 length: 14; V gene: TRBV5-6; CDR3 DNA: TGTGCCAGCACCATGGCGGGTAACTCCTACGAGCAGTACTTC; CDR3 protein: CASTMAGNSYEQYF
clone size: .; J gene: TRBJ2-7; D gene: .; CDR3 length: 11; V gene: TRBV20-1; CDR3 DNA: TGCAGTGCTCAAAGCCGCTACGAGCAGTACTTC; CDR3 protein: CSAQSRYEQYF
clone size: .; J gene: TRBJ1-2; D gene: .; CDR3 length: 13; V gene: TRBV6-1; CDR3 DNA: TGTGCCAGCAGACAGGGCGGTTCGCAGGGCTTCACCTTC; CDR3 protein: CASRQGGSQGFTF
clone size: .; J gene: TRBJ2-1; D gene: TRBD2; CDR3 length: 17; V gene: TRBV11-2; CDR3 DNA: TGTGCCAGCAGCCCCAGTGGTAGCGGGGACCTCTACAATGAGCAGTTCTTC; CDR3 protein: CASSPSGSGDLYNEQFF
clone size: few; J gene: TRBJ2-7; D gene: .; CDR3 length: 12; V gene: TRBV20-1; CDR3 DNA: TGCAGTGCTAGTGGACAAGGGCTCGAGCAGTACTTC; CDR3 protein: CSASGQGLEQYF
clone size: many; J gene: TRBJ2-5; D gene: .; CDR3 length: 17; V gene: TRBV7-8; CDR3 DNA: TGTGCCAGCAGCTTAGCTTCACTGCCTCAAGGGGAAGAGACCCAGTACTTC; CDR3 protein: CASSLASLPQGEETQYF
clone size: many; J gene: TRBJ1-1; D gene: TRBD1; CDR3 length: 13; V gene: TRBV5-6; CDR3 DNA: TGTGCCAGCAAACAGGGGGGGAACACTGAAGCTTTCTTT; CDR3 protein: CASKQGGNTEAFF
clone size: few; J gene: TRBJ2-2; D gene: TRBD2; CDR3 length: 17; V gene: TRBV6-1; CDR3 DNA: TGTGCCAGCAGTGAAGTAGCGGGGGGGCTTAACACCGGGGAGCTGTTTTTT; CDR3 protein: CASSEVAGGLNTGELFF
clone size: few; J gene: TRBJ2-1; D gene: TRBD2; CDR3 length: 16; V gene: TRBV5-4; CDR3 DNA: TGTGCCAGCAGCTTGGCCCCCAGCGGGGGATACAATGAGCAGTTCTTC; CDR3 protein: CASSLAPSGGYNEQFF
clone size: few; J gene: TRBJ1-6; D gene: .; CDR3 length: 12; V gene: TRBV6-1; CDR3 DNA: TGTGCCAGCAGGGGGAGTAATTCACCCCTCCACTTT; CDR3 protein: CASRGSNSPLHF
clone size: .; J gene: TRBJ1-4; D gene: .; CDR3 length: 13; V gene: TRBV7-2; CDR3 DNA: TGTGCCAGCAGCCAAAACCGGAATGAAAAACTGTTTTTT; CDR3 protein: CASSQNRNEKLFF
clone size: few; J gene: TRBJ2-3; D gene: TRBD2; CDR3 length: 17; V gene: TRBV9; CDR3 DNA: TGTGCCAGCAGCGGAGGACCCCCGGCTAGCGGAATAGATACGCAGTATTTT; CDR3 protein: CASSGGPPASGIDTQYF
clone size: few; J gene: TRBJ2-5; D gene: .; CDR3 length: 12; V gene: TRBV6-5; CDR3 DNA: TGTGCCAGCAGTTACCAGGGTCGGGCCCAGTACTTC; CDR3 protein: CASSYQGRAQYF
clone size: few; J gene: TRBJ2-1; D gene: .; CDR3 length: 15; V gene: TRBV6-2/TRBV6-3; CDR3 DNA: TGTGCCAGCAGAGCGACAGGACCAACCTACAATGAGCAGTTCTTC; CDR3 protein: CASRATGPTYNEQFF
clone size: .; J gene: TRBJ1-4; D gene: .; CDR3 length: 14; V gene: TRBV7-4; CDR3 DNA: TGTGCCAGCAGCTTAGTTCAGGGGCCTTGGAAACTGTTTTTT; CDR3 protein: CASSLVQGPWKLFF
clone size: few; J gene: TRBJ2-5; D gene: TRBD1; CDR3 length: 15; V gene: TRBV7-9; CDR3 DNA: TGTGCCAGCAGCCCTAGGGACAGGGGGCGAGAGACCCAGTACTTC; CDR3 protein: CASSPRDRGRETQYF
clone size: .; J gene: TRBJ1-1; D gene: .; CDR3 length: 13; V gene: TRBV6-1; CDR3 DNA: TGTGCCAGCTTGAAGGGGTTGGACACTGAAGCTTTCTTT; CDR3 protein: CASLKGLDTEAFF
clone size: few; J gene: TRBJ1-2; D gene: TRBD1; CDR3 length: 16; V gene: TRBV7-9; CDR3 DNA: TGTGCCAGCAGAAAAACCGGGACAGGCATTTTCTATGGCTACACCTTC; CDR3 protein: CASRKTGTGIFYGYTF
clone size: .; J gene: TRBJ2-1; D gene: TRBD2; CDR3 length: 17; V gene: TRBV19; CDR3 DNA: TGTGCCAGTAGCCCCAAGCCCAGACTAGCGGGAGGCGATGAGCAGTTCTTC; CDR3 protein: CASSPKPRLAGGDEQFF
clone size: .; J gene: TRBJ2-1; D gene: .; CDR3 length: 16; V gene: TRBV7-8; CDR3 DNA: TGTGCCAGCAGCTTAGTGGCAGGGTCGACATACAATGAGCAGTTCTTC; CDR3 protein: CASSLVAGSTYNEQFF
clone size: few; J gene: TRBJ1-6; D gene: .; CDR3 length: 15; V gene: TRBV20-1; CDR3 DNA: TGCAGTGCTAGAACCGATAGCTCCTATAATTCACCCCTCCACTTT; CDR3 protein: CSARTDSSYNSPLHF
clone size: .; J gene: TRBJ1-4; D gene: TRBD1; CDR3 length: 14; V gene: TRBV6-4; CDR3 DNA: TGTGCTCTACGTAGGGGACAGGGGAATGAAAAACTGTTTTTT; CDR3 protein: CALRRGQGNEKLFF
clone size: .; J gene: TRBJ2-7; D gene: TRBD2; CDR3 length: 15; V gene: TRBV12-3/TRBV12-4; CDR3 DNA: TGTGCCAGCAGTTCTAGCGGGGGGGACCCCTACGAGCAGTACTTC; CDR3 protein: CASSSSGGDPYEQYF
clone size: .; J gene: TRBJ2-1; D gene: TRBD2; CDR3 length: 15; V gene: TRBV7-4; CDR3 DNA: TGTGCCAGCAGCTTAGTACCCACCGGGGGGGATGAGCAGTTCTTC; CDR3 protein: CASSLVPTGGDEQFF
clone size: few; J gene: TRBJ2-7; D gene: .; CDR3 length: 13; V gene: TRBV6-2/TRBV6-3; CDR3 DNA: TGTGCCAGCAGAAGACAGTTACAGTACGAGCAGTACTTC; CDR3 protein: CASRRQLQYEQYF
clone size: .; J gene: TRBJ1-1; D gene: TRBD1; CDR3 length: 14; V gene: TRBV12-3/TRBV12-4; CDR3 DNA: TGTGCCAGCACCCTACAGGGGGCGCAGGGTGAAGCTTTCTTT; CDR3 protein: CASTLQGAQGEAFF
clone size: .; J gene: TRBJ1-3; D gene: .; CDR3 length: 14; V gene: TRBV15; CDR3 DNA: TGTGCCACCAGCGGGGCCAAGGGGTCCTACCCCATATATTTT; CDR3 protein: CATSGAKGSYPIYF
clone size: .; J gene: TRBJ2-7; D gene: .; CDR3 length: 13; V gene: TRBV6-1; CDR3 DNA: TGTGCCAGCAGTCGGGGGGCGAGCGACGAGCAGTACTTC; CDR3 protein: CASSRGASDEQYF
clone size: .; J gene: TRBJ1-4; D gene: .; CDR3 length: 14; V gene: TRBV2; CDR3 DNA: TGTGCCAGCAGCGTAAAATTCTCGTCTGGAAAACTGTTTTTT; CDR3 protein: CASSVKFSSGKLFF
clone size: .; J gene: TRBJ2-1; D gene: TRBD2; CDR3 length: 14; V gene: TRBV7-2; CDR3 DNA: TGTGCCAGCAGCGAGGGACTAGCGGGAGTTGAGCAGTTCTTC; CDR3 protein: CASSEGLAGVEQFF
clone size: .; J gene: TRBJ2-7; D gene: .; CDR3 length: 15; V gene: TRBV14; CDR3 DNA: TGTGCCAGCAGCCTTGGGGGCATGGGCTCCTACGAGCAGTACTTC; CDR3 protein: CASSLGGMGSYEQYF
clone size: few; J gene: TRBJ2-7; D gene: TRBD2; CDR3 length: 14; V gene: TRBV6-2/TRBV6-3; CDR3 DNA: TGTGCCAGCAGTAGCGGGGGACGGGCCTACGAGCAGTACTTC; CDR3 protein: CASSSGGRAYEQYF
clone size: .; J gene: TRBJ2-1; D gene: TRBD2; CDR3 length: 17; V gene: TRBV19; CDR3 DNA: TGTGCCAGTAGTATAGGACTAGCGGGGGGGCCAGACAATGAGCAGTTCTTC; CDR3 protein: CASSIGLAGGPDNEQFF
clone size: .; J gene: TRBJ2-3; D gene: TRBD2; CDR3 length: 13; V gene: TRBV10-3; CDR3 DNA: TGTGCCATCCAGCGGGAGGGCCAGGATACGCAGTATTTT; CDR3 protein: CAIQREGQDTQYF
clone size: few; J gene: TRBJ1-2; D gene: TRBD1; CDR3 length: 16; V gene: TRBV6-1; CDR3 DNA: TGTGCCAGCAGTGGACTCAGACAGGGGGCGAACTATGGCTACACCTTC; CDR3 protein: CASSGLRQGANYGYTF
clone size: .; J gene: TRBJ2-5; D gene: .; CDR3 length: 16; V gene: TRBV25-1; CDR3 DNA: TGTGCCAGCAGTGACCCAGCCGTGGGGGTTGGAGAGACCCAGTACTTC; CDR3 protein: CASSDPAVGVGETQYF
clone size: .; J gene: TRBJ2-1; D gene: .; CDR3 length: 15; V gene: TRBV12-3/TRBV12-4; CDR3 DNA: TGTGCCAGCAGTCCGAGGTGGGAGGTCAGGCATGAGCAGTTCTTC; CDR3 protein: CASSPRWEVRHEQFF
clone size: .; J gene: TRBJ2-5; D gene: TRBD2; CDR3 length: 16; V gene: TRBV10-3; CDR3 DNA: TGTGCCATCAGTGATTGGCTAGCGGGACACCAAGAGACCCAGTACTTC; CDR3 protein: CAISDWLAGHQETQYF
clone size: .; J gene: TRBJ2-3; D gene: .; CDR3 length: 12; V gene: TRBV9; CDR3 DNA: TGTGCCAGCAGCCCCAACGAAGATACGCAGTATTTT; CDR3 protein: CASSPNEDTQYF
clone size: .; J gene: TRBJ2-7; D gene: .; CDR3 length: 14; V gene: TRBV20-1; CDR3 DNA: TGCAGTGCTCGAGAGGCAGGGAATACGAACGAGCAGTACTTC; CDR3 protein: CSAREAGNTNEQYF
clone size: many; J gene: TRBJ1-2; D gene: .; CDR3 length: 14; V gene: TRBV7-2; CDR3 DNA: TGTGCCAGCAGCTTGACGGATTTAAACTATGGCTACACCTTC; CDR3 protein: CASSLTDLNYGYTF
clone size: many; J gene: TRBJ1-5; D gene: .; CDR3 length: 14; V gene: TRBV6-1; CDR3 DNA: TGTGCCAGCAGTTGGGGACGGGGGCAAATGGCCCAGCATTTT; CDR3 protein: CASSWGRGQMAQHF
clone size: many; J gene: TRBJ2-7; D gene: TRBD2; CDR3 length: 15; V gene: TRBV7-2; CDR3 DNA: TGTGCCAGCAGCTTCTCTAGCGGGGACACCTACGAGCAGTACTTC; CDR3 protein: CASSFSSGDTYEQYF
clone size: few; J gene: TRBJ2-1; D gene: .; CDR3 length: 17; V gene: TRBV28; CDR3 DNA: TGTGCCAGCAGTTCCCCGGGGGCGGGCATAAACTACAATGAGCAGTTCTTC; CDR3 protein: CASSSPGAGINYNEQFF
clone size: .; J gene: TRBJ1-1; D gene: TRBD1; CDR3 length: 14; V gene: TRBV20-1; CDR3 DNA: TGCAGTGCTAGAGAGCTTGGGACAGGGGCTGGTGCTTTCTTT; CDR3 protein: CSARELGTGAGAFF
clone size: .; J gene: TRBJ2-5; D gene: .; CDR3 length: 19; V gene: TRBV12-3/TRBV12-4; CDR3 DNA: TGTGCCAGCAGTTTAGTTGGTTGGGGGTCTGACGTGGATGAAGAGACCCAGTACTTC; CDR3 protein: CASSLVGWGSDVDEETQYF
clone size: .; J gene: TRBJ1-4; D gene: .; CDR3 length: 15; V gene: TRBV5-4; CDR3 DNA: TGTGCCAGCAGCTTGGGGTCAGGAGGAAGGGAAAAACTGTTTTTT; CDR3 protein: CASSLGSGGREKLFF
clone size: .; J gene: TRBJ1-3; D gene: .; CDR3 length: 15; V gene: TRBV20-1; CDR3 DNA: TGCAGTGCTAGAGCTGGGGCCGACTCTGGAAACACCATATATTTT; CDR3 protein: CSARAGADSGNTIYF
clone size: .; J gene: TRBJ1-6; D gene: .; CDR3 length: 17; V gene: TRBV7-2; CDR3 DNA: TGTGCCAGCAGCTTAGCGCTGGGGTTAAGCTATAATTCACCCCTCCACTTT; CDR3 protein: CASSLALGLSYNSPLHF
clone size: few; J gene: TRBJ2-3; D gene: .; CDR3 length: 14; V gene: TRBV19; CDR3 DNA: TGTGCCAGTAGTATTGGTGGTGGCACAGATACGCAGTATTTT; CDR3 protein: CASSIGGGTDTQYF
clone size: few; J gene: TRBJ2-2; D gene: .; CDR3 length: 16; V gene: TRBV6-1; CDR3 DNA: TGTGCCAGCCTCGAGGCCAAGAGGGAAAACACCGGGGAGCTGTTTTTT; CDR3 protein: CASLEAKRENTGELFF
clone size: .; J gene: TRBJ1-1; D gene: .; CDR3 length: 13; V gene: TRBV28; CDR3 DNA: TGTGCCAGCAGTCTCGTGGGGATCACTGAAGCTTTCTTT; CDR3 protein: CASSLVGITEAFF
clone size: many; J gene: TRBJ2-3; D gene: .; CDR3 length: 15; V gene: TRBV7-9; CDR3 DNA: TGTGCCAGCAGCTTAGCAGGGCGAAGCACAGATACGCAGTATTTT; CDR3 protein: CASSLAGRSTDTQYF
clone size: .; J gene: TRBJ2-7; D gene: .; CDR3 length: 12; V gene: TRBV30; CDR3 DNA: TGTGCCGCCAGCCGTAGGCCCTACGAGCAGTACTTC; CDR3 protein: CAASRRPYEQYF